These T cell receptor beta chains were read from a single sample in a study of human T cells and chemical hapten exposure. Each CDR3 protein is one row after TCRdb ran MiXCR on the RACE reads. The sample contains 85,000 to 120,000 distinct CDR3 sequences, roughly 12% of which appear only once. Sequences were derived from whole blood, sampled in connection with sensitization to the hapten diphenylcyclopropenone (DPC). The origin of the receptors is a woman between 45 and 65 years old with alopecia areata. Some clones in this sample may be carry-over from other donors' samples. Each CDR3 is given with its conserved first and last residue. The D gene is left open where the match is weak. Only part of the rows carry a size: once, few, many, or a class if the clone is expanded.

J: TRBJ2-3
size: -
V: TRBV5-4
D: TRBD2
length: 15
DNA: TGTGCCAGCAGCTCGGGGGGAGGGCGCACAGATACGCAGTATTTT
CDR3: CASSSGGGRTDTQYF

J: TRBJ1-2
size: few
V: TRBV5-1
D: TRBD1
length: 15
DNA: TGCGCCAGCAGCCGCGACAGGGGTTCCAACTATGGCTACACCTTC
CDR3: CASSRDRGSNYGYTF

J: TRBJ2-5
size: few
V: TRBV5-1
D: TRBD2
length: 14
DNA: TGCGCCAGCCGAAGAGCGGGAGATGCGGAGACCCAGTACTTC
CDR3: CASRRAGDAETQYF

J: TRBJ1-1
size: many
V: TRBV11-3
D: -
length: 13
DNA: TGTGCCAGCAGCTGGACAGCGAACACTGAAGCTTTCTTT
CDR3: CASSWTANTEAFF

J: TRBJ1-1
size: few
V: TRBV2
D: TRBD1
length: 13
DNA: TGTGCCAGCAGGACAGGGGATCACACTGAAGCTTTCTTT
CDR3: CASRTGDHTEAFF

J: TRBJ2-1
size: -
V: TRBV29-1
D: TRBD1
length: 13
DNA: TGCAGCGTTACAGGGACAGCCTACAATGAGCAGTTCTTC
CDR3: CSVTGTAYNEQFF

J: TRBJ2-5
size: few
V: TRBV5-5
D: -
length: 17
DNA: TGTGCCAGCAGCTTTATTTTCTCTGGGGCCGGTAGAGAGACCCAGTACTTC
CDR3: CASSFIFSGAGRETQYF

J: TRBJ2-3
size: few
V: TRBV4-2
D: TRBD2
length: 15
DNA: TGTGCCAGCAGCCAAGGTGCGGGGGGTTCAGATACGCAGTATTTT
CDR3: CASSQGAGGSDTQYF

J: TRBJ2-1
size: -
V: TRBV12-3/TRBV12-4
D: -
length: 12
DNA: TGTGCCAGCAGTCCGACTTACAATGAGCAGTTCTTC
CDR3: CASSPTYNEQFF

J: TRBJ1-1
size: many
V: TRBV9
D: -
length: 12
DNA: TGTGCCAGCAGCACGACAGCTTCGGAAGCTTTCTTT
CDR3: CASSTTASEAFF

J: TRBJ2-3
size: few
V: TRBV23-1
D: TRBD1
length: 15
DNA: TGCGCCAGCAGTCACACGGGGACAGGGAAAGATACGCAGTATTTT
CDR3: CASSHTGTGKDTQYF

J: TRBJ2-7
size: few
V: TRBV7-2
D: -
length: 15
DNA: TGTGCCAGCAGCTCAACCCGGGACCACTCCTACGAGCAGTACTTC
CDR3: CASSSTRDHSYEQYF

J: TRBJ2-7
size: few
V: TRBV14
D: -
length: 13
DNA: TGTGCCAGCAGCCAAGACAGCCTGGGGGAGCAGTACTTC
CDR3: CASSQDSLGEQYF

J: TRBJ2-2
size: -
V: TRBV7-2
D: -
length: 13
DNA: TGTGCCAGCAGCCTTCAGGGCACCGGGGAGCTGTTTTTT
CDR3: CASSLQGTGELFF

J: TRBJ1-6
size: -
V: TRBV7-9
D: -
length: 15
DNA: TGTGCCAGCAGCCCTTCTGTGTGGGGCAATTCACCCCTCCACTTT
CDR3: CASSPSVWGNSPLHF

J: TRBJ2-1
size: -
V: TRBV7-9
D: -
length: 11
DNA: TGTGCCAGCAGCTTGTTGGGAGAGGTGTTCTTC
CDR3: CASSLLGEVFF

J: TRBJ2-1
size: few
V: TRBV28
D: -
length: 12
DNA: TGTGCCAGCAGTTTCGGAGGGGCTGAGCAGTTCTTC
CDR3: CASSFGGAEQFF

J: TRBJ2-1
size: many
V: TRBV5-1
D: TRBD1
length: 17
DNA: TGCGCCAGCAGCCCAGGACAGGGATGGAATCTGGACAATGAGCAGTTCTTC
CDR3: CASSPGQGWNLDNEQFF

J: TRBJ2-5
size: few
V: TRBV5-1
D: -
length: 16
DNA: TGCGCCAGCAGCTTGTTTCGCTCGGGCAGTCAAGAGACCCAGTACTTC
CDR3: CASSLFRSGSQETQYF

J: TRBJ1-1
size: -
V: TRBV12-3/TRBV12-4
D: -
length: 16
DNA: TGTGCCAGCAGTTTACAGCTCCCGCTGACAGTTCCTGAAGCTTTCTTT
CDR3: CASSLQLPLTVPEAFF

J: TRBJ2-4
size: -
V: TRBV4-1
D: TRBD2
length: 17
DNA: TGCGCCAGCAGCCTTATCCCTGGACTAGCCGCGGAAAACATTCAGTACTTC
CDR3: CASSLIPGLAAENIQYF

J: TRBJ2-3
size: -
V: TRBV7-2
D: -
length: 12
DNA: TGTGCCAGCAGTGAAAGCACAGATACGCAGTATTTT
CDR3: CASSESTDTQYF

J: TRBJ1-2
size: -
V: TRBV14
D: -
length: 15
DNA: TGTGCCAGCAGCCAAAAAGGGTGGGCGAACTATGGCTACACCTTC
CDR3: CASSQKGWANYGYTF

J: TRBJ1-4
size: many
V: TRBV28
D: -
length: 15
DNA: TGTGCCAGCAGCCCTTCCACAGCGAGTAATGAAAAACTGTTTTTT
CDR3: CASSPSTASNEKLFF

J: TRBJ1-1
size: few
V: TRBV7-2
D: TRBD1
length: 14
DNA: TGTGCCAGCAGCTTACCACAGGGGTGGACTGAAGCTTTCTTT
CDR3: CASSLPQGWTEAFF

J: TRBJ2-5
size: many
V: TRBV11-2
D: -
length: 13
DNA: TGTGCCAGCAGCTTGAGGACCCAAGAGACCCAGTACTTC
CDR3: CASSLRTQETQYF

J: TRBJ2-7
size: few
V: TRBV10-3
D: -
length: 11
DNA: TGTGCCATCAGGTTCCGCTACGAGCAGTACTTC
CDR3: CAIRFRYEQYF

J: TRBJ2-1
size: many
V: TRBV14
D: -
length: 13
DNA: TGTGCCAGCAGCCTCGGACCGGCGGGTGAGCAGTTCTTC
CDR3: CASSLGPAGEQFF

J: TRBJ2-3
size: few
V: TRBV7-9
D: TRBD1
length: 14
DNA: TGTGCCAGCAGCTTAGAGGGACAGGGAGATACGCAGTATTTT
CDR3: CASSLEGQGDTQYF

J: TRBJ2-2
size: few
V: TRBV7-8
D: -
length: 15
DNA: TGTGCCAGCAGCTCTCGGTTTAGTGACACCGGGGAGCTGTTTTTT
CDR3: CASSSRFSDTGELFF

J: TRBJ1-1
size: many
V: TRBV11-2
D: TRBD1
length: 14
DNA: TGTGCCAGCTCCCCCAGGGGGCGGAACACTGAAGCTTTCTTT
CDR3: CASSPRGRNTEAFF

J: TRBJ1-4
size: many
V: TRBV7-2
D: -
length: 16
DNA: TGTGCCAGCAGCTACCGGTCGAGAGCAACTAATGAAAAACTGTTTTTT
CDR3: CASSYRSRATNEKLFF

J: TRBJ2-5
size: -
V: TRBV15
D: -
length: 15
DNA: TGTGCCACCAGCAGAGCTCTGGAAGGGAGCGAGACCCAGTACTTC
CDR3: CATSRALEGSETQYF

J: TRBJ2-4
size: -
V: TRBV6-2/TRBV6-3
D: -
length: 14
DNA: TGTGCCAGCAGTTACCTAGGCGGGAAAAACATTCAGTACTTC
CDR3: CASSYLGGKNIQYF

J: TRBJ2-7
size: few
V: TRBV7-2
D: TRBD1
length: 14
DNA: TGTGCCAGCAGCCCCGACAGGGGCCGGGTCGAGCAGTACTTC
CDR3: CASSPDRGRVEQYF

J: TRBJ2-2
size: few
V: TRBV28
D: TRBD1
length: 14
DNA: TGTGCAACCCGTCAAGGGGGCCGACCAGGGGAGCTGTTTTTT
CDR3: CATRQGGRPGELFF

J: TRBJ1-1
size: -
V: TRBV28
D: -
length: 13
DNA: TGTGCCAGCAGCTACCTATCCGGGACTGAAGCTTTCTTT
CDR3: CASSYLSGTEAFF

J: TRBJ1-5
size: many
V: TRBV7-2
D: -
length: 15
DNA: TGTGCCAGCAGCTTCGCGGCTGGTAGCAATCAGCCCCAGCATTTT
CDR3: CASSFAAGSNQPQHF

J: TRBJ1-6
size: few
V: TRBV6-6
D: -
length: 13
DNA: TGTGCCAGCATCAGAGGGAGCGAGTCACCCCTCCACTTT
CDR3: CASIRGSESPLHF

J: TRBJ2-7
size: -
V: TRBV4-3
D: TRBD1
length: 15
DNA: TGCGCCAGCAGCCAGAAGAAAGGGGGCTACCACGAGCAGTACTTC
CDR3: CASSQKKGGYHEQYF

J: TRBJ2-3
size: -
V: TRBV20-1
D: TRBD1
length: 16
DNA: TGCAGTGCTTTGCCTGGGGACAGAATTCAAGCAGATACGCAGTATTTT
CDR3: CSALPGDRIQADTQYF

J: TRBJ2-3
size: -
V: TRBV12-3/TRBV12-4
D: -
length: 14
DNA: TGTGCCAGCAGTTTAGACAGGGAGGCAGATACGCAGTATTTT
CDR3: CASSLDREADTQYF

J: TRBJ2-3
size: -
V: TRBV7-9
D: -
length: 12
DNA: TGTGCCAGCAGCCAACTTTTAGATACGCAGTATTTT
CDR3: CASSQLLDTQYF

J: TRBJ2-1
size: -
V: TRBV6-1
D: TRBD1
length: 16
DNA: TGTGCCAGCAGTCAACTACCAGGACAGGGGTCCAATGAGCAGTTCTTC
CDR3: CASSQLPGQGSNEQFF

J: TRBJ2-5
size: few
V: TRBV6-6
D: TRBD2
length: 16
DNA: TGTGCCAGCAGTGCGAGACTAGCGGCTCTTATTTGGGCCCAGTACTTC
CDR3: CASSARLAALIWAQYF

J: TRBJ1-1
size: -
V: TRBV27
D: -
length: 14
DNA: TGTGCCAGCACCCGTGGACGGATGTACACTGAAGCTTTCTTT
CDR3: CASTRGRMYTEAFF

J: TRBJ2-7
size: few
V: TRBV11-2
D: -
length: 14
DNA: TGTGCCAGCACCTCCCGCGTCGGAGGCGGCGAGCAGTACTTC
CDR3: CASTSRVGGGEQYF

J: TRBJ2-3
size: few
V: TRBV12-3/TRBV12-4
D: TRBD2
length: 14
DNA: TGTGCCAGCAGGCAAGCGGGGGAAGCGGGTACGCAGTATTTT
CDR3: CASRQAGEAGTQYF

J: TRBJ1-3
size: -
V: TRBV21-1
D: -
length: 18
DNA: TGTGCCAGCAGCAAAACTCAGGGGTGCCCCGAGTCTGGAAACACCATATATTTT
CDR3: CASSKTQGCPESGNTIYF

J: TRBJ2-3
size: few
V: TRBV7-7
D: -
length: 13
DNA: TGTGCCAGCAGCTTCGACTACACAGATACGCAGTATTTT
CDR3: CASSFDYTDTQYF

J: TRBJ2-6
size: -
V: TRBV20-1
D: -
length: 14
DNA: TGCAGTGCTAGCCGGAGCTCTGGGGCCAACGTCCTGACTTTC
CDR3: CSASRSSGANVLTF

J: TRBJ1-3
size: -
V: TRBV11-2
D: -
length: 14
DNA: TGTGCCAGCAGGCCTAACAGGGACAGAAACACCATATATTTT
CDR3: CASRPNRDRNTIYF

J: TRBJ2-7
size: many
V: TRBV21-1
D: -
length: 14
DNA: TGTGCCAGCAGCAAAGCCGACAGGTGCTACGAGCAGTACTTC
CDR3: CASSKADRCYEQYF

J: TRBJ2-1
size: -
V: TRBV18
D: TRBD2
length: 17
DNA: TGTGCCAGCTCACCACCGGGACTAGCGGATCCCGGGAATGAGCAGTTCTTC
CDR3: CASSPPGLADPGNEQFF

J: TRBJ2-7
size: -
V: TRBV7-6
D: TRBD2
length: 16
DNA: TGTGCCAGCAGCTTAGCGGGAGGGGCCGGGTCCTACGAGCAGTACTTC
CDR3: CASSLAGGAGSYEQYF

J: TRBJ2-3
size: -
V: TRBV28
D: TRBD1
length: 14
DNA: TGTGCCAGCAGTTGGACAGGGCCTCCAGATACGCAGTATTTT
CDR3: CASSWTGPPDTQYF

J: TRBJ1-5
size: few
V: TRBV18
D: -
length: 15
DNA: TGTGCCAGCTCACCACCGTGGTCCGGGAATCAGCCCCAGCATTTT
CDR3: CASSPPWSGNQPQHF

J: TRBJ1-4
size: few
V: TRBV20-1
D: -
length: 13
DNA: TGCAGTGCTAGAGAGGGAGGGCGCGAAAAACTGTTTTTT
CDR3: CSAREGGREKLFF

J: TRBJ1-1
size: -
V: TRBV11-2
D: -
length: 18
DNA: TGTGCCAGCAGCCCCCGACCAGTCGGTCTCTACATGAACACTGAAGCTTTCTTT
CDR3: CASSPRPVGLYMNTEAFF